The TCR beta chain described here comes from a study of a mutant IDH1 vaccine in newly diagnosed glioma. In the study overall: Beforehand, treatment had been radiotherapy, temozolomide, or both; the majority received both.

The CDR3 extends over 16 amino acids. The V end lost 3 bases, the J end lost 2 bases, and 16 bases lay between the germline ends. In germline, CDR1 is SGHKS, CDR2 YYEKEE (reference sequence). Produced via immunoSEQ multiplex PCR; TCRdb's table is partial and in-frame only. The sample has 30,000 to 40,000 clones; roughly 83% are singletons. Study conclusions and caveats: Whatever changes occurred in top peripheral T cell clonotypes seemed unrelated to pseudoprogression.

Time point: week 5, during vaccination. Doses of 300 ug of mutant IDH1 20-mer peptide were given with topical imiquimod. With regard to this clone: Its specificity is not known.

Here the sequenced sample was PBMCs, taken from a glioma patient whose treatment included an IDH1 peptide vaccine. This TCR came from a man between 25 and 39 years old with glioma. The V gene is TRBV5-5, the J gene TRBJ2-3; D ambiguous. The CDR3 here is CASSSRPPQSTDTQYF. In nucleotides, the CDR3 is TGTGCCAGCAGCTCCCGACCACCCCAATCCACAGATACGCAGTATTTT.